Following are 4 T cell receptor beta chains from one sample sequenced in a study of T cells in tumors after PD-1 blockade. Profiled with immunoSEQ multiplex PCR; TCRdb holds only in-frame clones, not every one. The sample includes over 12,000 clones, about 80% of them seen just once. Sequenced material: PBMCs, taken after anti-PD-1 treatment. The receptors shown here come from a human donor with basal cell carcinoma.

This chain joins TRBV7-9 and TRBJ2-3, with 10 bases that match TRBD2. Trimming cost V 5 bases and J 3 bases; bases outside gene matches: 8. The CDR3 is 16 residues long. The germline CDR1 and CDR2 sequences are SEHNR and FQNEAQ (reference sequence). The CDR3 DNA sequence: TGTGCCAGCAGCCAAATGAGCGGGGGGGCTACAGATACGCAGTATTTT. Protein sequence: CASSQMSGGATDTQYF.

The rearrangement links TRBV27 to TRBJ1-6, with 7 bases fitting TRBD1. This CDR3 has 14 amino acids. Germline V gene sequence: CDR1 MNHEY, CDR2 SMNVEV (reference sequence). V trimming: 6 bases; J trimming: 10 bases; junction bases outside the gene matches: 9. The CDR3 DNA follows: TGTGCCAGCAGAATACAGGGGTACGGATCACCCCTCCACTTT. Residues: CASRIQGYGSPLHF.

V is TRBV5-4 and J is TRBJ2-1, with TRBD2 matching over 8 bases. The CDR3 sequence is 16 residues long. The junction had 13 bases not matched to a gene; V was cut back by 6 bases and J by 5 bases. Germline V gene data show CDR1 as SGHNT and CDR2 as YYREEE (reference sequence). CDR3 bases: TGTGCCAGCATGCACAGGACGGGACTAGAGGACAATGAGCAGTTCTTC. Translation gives CASMHRTGLEDNEQFF.

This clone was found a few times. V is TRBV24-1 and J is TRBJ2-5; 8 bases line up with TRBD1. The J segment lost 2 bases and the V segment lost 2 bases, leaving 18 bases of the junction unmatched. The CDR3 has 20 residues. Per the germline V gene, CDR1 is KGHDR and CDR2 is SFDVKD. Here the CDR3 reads CATSDSGTGEGLVMQETQYF. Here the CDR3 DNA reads TGTGCCACCAGTGATTCAGGGACAGGCGAGGGTCTAGTGATGCAAGAGACCCAGTACTTC.